This T cell receptor beta chain appears in the sequencing data of a study of blood T cell repertoires in COVID-19. Study context: Specimens from acute and convalescent COVID-19 originated in the United States, Italy and Spain.

This table comes from immunoSEQ multiplex PCR, and its TCRdb copy is limited to in-frame clones, with some not included. The sample holds over 250,000 clones; approximately 90% are singletons and the top ten take about 2%. Per the germline V gene, CDR1 is ENHRY and CDR2 is SYGVKD. The CDR3 is made up of 13 amino acids. V lost 11 bases to trimming and J lost 0 bases; unmatched junction nucleotides: 5. This sequence joins TRBV10-3 and TRBJ1-1, with 8 bases that match TRBD1. The sequenced material came from peripheral blood. The sequence was collected from a woman aged 25 to 39 with COVID-19, enrolled during active disease. The CDR3 region is CAVGTGVNTEAFF. Written as DNA, the CDR3 is TGTGCCGTAGGGACAGGCGTGAACACTGAAGCTTTCTTT.